What follows are 20 T cell receptor beta chains derived from one specimen sequenced in a study of blood T cell repertoires in COVID-19. TCRdb keeps only in-frame clones here, not all; method: immunoSEQ multiplex PCR. The sample gives approximately 160,000 clones, 65% to 80% of which show up once; approximately 8% is in the top ten. Sequencing was done on a sample of peripheral blood. All receptors come from a man aged 55 to 70 with acute or convalescent COVID-19.

As for this clone: Other nucleotide sequences from this sample produce the same CDR3. V is TRBV14 and J is TRBJ2-7; tentatively, D is TRBD1 (5 bases). Germline lookup yields CDR1 SGHDN and CDR2 FVKESK. V lost 3 bases and J lost 2, with 8 bases in between. This CDR3 region has 13 residues. CDR3 sequence reads: CASSQGLAYEQYF. In DNA, the CDR3 is TGTGCCAGCAGCCAGGGGCTAGCCTACGAGCAGTACTTC.

V is TRBV29-1 and J is TRBJ1-2; possible D gene TRBD1, 5 bases. Germline V gives CDR1 SQVTM, CDR2 ANQGSEA. The CDR3 length is 13 residues. Trimming took off 2 bases at V and 4 bases at J, with 11 bases between the two ends. CDR3 DNA: TGCAGCGTTGAAACGAGACAGAGCTATGGCTACACCTTC. Translating gives CSVETRQSYGYTF.

The V call is TRBV5-1, the J call TRBJ2-1, with 9 bases identical to TRBD2. The ends lost 0 bases at V and 6 bases at J; junction bases unmatched: 7. From germline, CDR1 is SGHRS and CDR2 YFSETQ. This CDR3 spans 16 amino acids. CDR3 DNA: TGCGCCAGCAGCTTGGGGGCTAGCGGGGCCGTCAATGAGCAGTTCTTC. It encodes CASSLGASGAVNEQFF. Full variable domain (outside the CDR3, taken from reference TRBV5-1 and TRBJ2-1): KAGVTQTPRYLIKTRGQQVTLSCSPISGHRSVSWYQQTPGQGLQFLFEYFSETQRNKGNFPGRFSGRQFSNSRSEMNVSTLELGDSALYLCASSLGASGAVNEQFFGPGTRLTVL.

V and J are TRBV11-1 and TRBJ2-1; maybe TRBD1 (6 bases). Germline V gene data show CDR1 as SGHAT and CDR2 as FQDESV (reference sequence). The CDR3 spans 13 residues. Trimming took off 5 bases at V and 8 bases at J, with 13 bases between the two ends. This CDR3 is CASSTGLMDEQFF. The DNA for the CDR3 is TGTGCCAGCAGCACAGGGTTAATGGATGAGCAGTTCTTC.

The chain joins TRBV5-1 to TRBJ1-3; a possible D gene is TRBD1 (6 bases). Trimming pared 4 bases from V and 0 bases from J, leaving 14 bases between. Germline assignment: CDR1 SGHRS and CDR2 YFSETQ. The CDR3 totals 16 residues. The CDR3 nucleotides read TGCGCCAGCAGCATCGGGACACGGAGCTCTGGAAACACCATATATTTT. This gives the protein CASSIGTRSSGNTIYF.

The gene calls are TRBV9 and TRBJ1-1; 8 bases are a match to TRBD1. The CDR3 runs 13 residues. CDR1 and CDR2 (germline): SGDLS, YYNGEE. Trimming cost V 3 bases and J 4 bases; bases outside gene matches: 2. The CDR3 DNA follows: TGTGCCAGCAGCGGGCAGGGGGCCACTGAAGCTTTCTTT. Encoded protein: CASSGQGATEAFF.

V is TRBV5-6 and J is TRBJ2-7, with TRBD1 matching 7 bases. After removal of 4 bases from V and 3 bases from J, the junction contained 4 bases not matched to a gene. CDR1 and CDR2 (germline): SGHDT, YYEEEE. This CDR3 has 13 amino acids. The CDR3 sequence: CASSTGQRYEQYF. CDR3 sequence (DNA): TGTGCCAGCAGCACGGGACAGCGCTACGAGCAGTACTTC.

This chain links TRBV29-1 with TRBJ1-2; possibly TRBD1 for D (5 bases). Trimming left V 7 bases short and J 2 bases short, with 14 bases between. The CDR3 extends over 13 amino acids. The germline gives CDR1 SQVTM, CDR2 ANQGSEA. DNA for the CDR3: TGCAGCGGCCGGGACTCAGAGAACTATGGCTACACCTTC. Its protein is CSGRDSENYGYTF.

CDR3 bases: TGTGCCACCAGCAGAGAACTCTCTGGAAACACCATATATTTT. It yields the protein CATSRELSGNTIYF. V is TRBV15 and J is TRBJ1-3; no reliable D call. The CDR3 extends over 14 amino acids. Germline V gene data show CDR1 as LNHNV and CDR2 as YYDKDF (reference sequence). The V end was cut by 0 bases, the J end by 0 bases, with 3 bases between.

The chain links TRBV30 to TRBJ1-5; unclear D gene. The CDR3 has 13 residues. CDR1 is GTSNPN, CDR2 SVGIG, per germline (reference sequence). Trimming stripped 5 bases from V and 6 bases from J, with 14 bases between. The CDR3 is CAWGDMAGQPQHF. Written as DNA, the CDR3 is TGTGCCTGGGGAGACATGGCGGGTCAGCCCCAGCATTTT.

The J gene is TRBJ1-4, the V gene TRBV5-6; D is perhaps TRBD1 (6 bases). Germline lookup yields CDR1 SGHDT and CDR2 YYEEEE. V dropped 1 base and J dropped 4 bases, with 14 bases sitting between them. CDR3 length: 16 amino acids. CDR3 sequence: CASSLISGQINEKLFF. As DNA, the CDR3 is TGTGCCAGCAGCTTGATTTCGGGACAAATTAATGAAAAACTGTTTTTT. Full variable domain (remainder filled in from reference TRBV5-6 and TRBJ1-4): DAGVTQSPTHLIKTRGQQVTLRCSPKSGHDTVSWYQQALGQGPQFIFQYYEEEERQRGNFPDRFSGHQFPNYSSELNVNALLLGDSALYLCASSLISGQINEKLFFGSGTQLSVL.

There are a few counts of this clone. The chain employs TRBV2 and TRBJ1-3, with D maybe TRBD1 (5 bases). This CDR3 comprises 14 residues. Germline V gene lookup returns CDR1 SNHLY and CDR2 FYNNEI. Deletions cut 4 bases from V and 4 bases from J, with 11 bases between. The DNA of the CDR3 is TGTGCCAGCAGTGGACAGCTAAACGGAAACACCATATATTTT. This gives the protein CASSGQLNGNTIYF.

This clone was observed once. V gene TRBV7-9 combines with J gene TRBJ2-5; a possible D gene is TRBD1 (5 bases). The length of the CDR3 is 15 residues. Germline CDR1 SEHNR, CDR2 FQNEAQ (reference sequence). The ends were cut back, 4 bases at V and 2 bases at J, with 14 bases in the middle. CDR3 protein: CASSSPRGWQETQYF. CDR3 nucleotide sequence: TGTGCCAGCAGCTCCCCTAGGGGATGGCAAGAGACCCAGTACTTC.

The V call is TRBV7-2, the J call TRBJ1-1; D perhaps matches TRBD1 (6 bases). CDR3 size: 17 residues. From germline, CDR1 is SGHTA and CDR2 FQGNSA. Trimming removed 5 bases from V and 7 bases from J, with 26 bases in between. CDR3 bases: TGTGCCAGCAGCCCCGCAGGGGTGAGGTTGTTGACGGGTGAAGCTTTCTTT. It codes for CASSPAGVRLLTGEAFF. The full variable domain, completed using reference TRBV7-2 and TRBJ1-1, is GAGVSQSPSNKVTEKGKDVELRCDPISGHTALYWYRQSLGQGLEFLIYFQGNSAPDKSGLPSDRFSAERTGGSVSTLTIQRTQQEDSAVYLCASSPAGVRLLTGEAFFGQGTRLTVV.

The J gene is TRBJ2-6, the V gene TRBV19; tentative D call: TRBD1 (6 bases). V gave up 2 bases and J gave up 2 bases, with 10 bases separating them. The CDR3 consists of 16 residues. Germline CDR1 and CDR2: LNHDA and SQIVND (reference sequence). The CDR3 sequence: CASSIIRGTGANVLTF. DNA of the CDR3: TGTGCCAGTAGTATAATTAGGGGGACTGGGGCCAACGTCCTGACTTTC.

This chain links TRBV27 with TRBJ1-6, with D perhaps TRBD1 (6 bases). Germline V gene sequence: CDR1 MNHEY, CDR2 SMNVEV (reference sequence). CDR3 length: 13 amino acids. V was pared by 4 bases and J by 9 bases, with 10 bases between. Here the CDR3 reads CASSSSGVSPLHF. As DNA, the CDR3 is TGTGCCAGCAGTTCATCAGGGGTTTCACCCCTCCACTTT.

The chain combines TRBV15 with TRBJ2-5; D possibly corresponds to TRBD2 (5 bases). The length of the CDR3 is 15 residues. V was clipped by 0 bases and J by 4 bases, with 12 bases between them. Germline CDR1 reads LNHNV; CDR2 reads YYDKDF (reference sequence). In DNA, the CDR3 is TGTGCCACCAGCAGAGATTCCGGAGGTCGAGAGACCCAGTACTTC. This sequence encodes CATSRDSGGRETQYF.

V gene TRBV10-2 combines with J gene TRBJ2-7; tentative D call: TRBD1 (6 bases). The CDR3 spans 13 residues. Germline CDR1 and CDR2: WSHSY and SAAADI. V lost 6 bases and J lost 0, with 9 bases in between. The DNA for the CDR3 is TGCGCCAGCAGCTGGGACAACTCCTACGAGCAGTACTTC. This gives the protein CASSWDNSYEQYF.

The chain recombines TRBV9 with TRBJ2-3; D is possibly TRBD2 (5 bases). The germline V gene encodes CDR1 SGDLS and CDR2 YYNGEE. There are 16 residues in the CDR3. V was clipped by 4 bases and J by 3 bases, with 18 bases between them. CDR3 sequence (DNA): TGTGCCAGCAGCCCCCGGAGGTTAGGCGCGACAGATACGCAGTATTTT. This translates into CASSPRRLGATDTQYF.

The chain carries TRBV20-1 and TRBJ2-7; D not certain. The length of the CDR3 is 11 residues. Looked up from germline, CDR1 is DFQATT and CDR2 is SNEGSKA (reference sequence). Between the trimmed V and J ends, which lost 5 bases and 3 bases, there was a span of 8 bases. The CDR3 sequence is CSAAPSYEQYF. The DNA of the CDR3 is TGCAGTGCTGCTCCTAGCTACGAGCAGTACTTC.